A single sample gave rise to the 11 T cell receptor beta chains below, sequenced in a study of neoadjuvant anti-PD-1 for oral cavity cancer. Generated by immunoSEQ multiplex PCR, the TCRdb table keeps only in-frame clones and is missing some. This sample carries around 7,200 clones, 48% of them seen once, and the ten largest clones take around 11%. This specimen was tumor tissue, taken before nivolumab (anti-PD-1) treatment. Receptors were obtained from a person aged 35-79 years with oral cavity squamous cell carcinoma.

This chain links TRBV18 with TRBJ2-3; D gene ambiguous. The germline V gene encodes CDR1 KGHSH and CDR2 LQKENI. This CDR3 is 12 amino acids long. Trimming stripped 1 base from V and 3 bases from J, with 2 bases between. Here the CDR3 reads CASSPQTDTQYF. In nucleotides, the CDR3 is TGTGCCAGCTCACCACAAACAGATACGCAGTATTTT.

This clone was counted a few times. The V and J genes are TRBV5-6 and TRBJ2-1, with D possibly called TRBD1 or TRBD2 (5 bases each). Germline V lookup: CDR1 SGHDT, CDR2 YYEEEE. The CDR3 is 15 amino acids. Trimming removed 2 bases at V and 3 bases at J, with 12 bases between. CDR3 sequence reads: CASSLVRDGYNEQFF. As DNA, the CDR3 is TGTGCCAGCAGCTTAGTCCGGGACGGCTACAATGAGCAGTTCTTC.

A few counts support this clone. CDR3 coding DNA: TGCAGCGTCGGACGGGAGGGCTATTTCAATGAGCAGTTCTTC. This translates into CSVGREGYFNEQFF. The chain uses TRBV29-1 and TRBJ2-1, with 8 bases aligning to TRBD2. CDR3 length: 14 amino acids. After removal of 6 bases from V and 6 bases from J, the junction contained 10 bases not matched to a gene. Germline lookup yields CDR1 SQVTM and CDR2 ANQGSEA.

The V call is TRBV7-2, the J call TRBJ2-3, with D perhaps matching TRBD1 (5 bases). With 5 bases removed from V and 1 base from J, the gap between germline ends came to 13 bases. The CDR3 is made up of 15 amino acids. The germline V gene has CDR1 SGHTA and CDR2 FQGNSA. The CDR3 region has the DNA TGTGCCAGCAGCGGCTTAGGGGTGGGCACAGATACGCAGTATTTT. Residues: CASSGLGVGTDTQYF.

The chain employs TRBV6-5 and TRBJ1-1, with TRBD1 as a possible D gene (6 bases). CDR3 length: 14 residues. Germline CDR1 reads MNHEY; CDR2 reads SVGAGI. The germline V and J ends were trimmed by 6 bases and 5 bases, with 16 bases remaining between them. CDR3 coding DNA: TGTGCCAGCAGCTACCACAGGGAGGGGACTGAAGCTTTCTTT. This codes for CASSYHREGTEAFF.

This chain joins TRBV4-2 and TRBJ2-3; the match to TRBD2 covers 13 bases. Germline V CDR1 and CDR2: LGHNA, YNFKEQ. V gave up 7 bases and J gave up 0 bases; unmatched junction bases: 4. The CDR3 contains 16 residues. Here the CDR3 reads CASKLAGGGSTDTQYF. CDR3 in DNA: TGTGCCAGCAAACTAGCGGGAGGGGGGAGCACAGATACGCAGTATTTT.

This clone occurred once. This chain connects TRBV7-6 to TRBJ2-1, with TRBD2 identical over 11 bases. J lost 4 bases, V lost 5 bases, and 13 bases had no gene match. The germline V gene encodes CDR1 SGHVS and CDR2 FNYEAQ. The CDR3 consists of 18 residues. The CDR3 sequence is CASSRTPGLAVFYNEQFF. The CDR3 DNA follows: TGTGCCAGCAGCAGAACACCGGGACTAGCGGTTTTTTACAATGAGCAGTTCTTC.

For the CDR3, the DNA is TGTGCCAGCAGCGCGGGACTAGCGCCGACCGGGGGGGAGCTGTTTTTT. Its translation is CASSAGLAPTGGELFF. This chain joins TRBV11-3 and TRBJ2-2; 10 bases are shared with TRBD2. This CDR3 comprises 16 residues. The germline gives CDR1 SGHNT, CDR2 YENEEA. V was pared by 5 bases and J by 8 bases, with 11 bases of the junction left unmatched. The whole variable domain, remainder taken from reference TRBV11-3 and TRBJ2-2, is EAGVVQSPRYKIIEKKQPVAFWCNPISGHNTLYWYLQNLGQGPELLIRYENEEAVDDSQLPKDRFSAERLKGVDSTLKIQPAELGDSAVYLCASSAGLAPTGGELFFGEGSRLTVL.

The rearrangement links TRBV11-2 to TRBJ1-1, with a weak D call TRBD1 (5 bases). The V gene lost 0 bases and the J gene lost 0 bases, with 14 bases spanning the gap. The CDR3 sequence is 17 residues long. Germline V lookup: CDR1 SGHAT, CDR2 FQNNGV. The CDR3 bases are TGTGCCAGCAGCTTAGACGCAGGGCCCTGGATGAACACTGAAGCTTTCTTT. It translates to CASSLDAGPWMNTEAFF. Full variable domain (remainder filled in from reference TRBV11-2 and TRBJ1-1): EAGVAQSPRYKIIEKRQSVAFWCNPISGHATLYWYQQILGQGPKLLIQFQNNGVVDDSQLPKDRFSAERLKGVDSTLKIQPAKLEDSAVYLCASSLDAGPWMNTEAFFGQGTRLTVV.

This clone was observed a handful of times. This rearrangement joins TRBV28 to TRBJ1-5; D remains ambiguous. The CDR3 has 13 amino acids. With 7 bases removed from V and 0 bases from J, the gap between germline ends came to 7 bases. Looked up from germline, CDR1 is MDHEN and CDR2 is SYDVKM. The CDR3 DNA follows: TGTGCCAGCAACCCCTTTAGCAATCAGCCCCAGCATTTT. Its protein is CASNPFSNQPQHF.

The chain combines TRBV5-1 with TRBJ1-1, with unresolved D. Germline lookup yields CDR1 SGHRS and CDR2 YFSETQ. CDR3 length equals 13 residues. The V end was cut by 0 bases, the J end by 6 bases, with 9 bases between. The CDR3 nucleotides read TGCGCCAGCAGCTTGGGCGTGACGGCTGAAGCTTTCTTT. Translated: CASSLGVTAEAFF.